Presented here are 9 T cell receptor beta chains from one specimen sequenced in a study of T-cell memory formation after mild COVID-19. Using its own MiXCR run on the 5' RACE reads, TCRdb lists one record per CDR3 protein. The data hold over 500,000 distinct CDR3 sequences, with around 15% observed a single time. Sequences were obtained from PBMCs or a T cell subset sorted from them (not recorded which). These receptors originate from an adult woman who had mild COVID-19 (a few samples of this study predate the infection). Cell type and time point are not known.

The chain joins TRBV20-1 to TRBJ1-5, with D tentatively TRBD1 (5 bases). CDR1 and CDR2 (germline): DFQATT, SNEGSKA (reference sequence). The V gene lost 0 bases and the J gene lost 6 bases, with 12 bases spanning the gap. The length of the CDR3 is 14 residues. DNA of the CDR3: TGCAGTGCTAGAGACGGGGGACCGAGTCAGCCCCAGCATTTT. The encoded protein is CSARDGGPSQPQHF.

This clonotype was recorded a few times. This chain links TRBV6-1 with TRBJ2-3; TRBD2 might be the D (6 bases). This CDR3 has 14 amino acids. CDR1 is MNHNS and CDR2 is SASEGT in the germline V gene. V lost 6 bases and J lost 1, with 11 bases in between. CDR3 amino acids: CASSRRGRTDTQYF. In DNA form, the CDR3 reads TGTGCCAGCAGCCGGCGGGGACGCACAGATACGCAGTATTTT.

In its sample, this clonotype was seen many times. This chain connects TRBV18 to TRBJ1-1, with 8 bases fitting TRBD1. V shed 6 bases and J 0 bases; nucleotides not matched to a gene: 9. Germline V gene data show CDR1 as KGHSH and CDR2 as LQKENI. The CDR3 consists of 16 residues. The CDR3 DNA reads as TGTGCCAGCTCGCCCGGGACAGGCCTACTGAACACTGAAGCTTTCTTT. This gives the protein CASSPGTGLLNTEAFF.

V usage is TRBV5-5 and J usage is TRBJ1-2, with TRBD1 matching 7 bases. The CDR3 consists of 13 residues. The germline CDR1 and CDR2 sequences are SGHKS and YYEKEE (reference sequence). V shed 2 bases and J 6 bases; nucleotides not matched to a gene: 4. DNA of the CDR3: TGTGCCAGCAGCTTCGGACAGGTTGATGGCTACACCTTC. This encodes CASSFGQVDGYTF. The whole variable domain, remainder taken from reference TRBV5-5 and TRBJ1-2, is DAGVTQSPTHLIKTRGQQVTLRCSPISGHKSVSWYQQVLGQGPQFIFQYYEKEERGRGNFPDRFSARQFPNYSSELNVNALLLGDSALYLCASSFGQVDGYTFGSGTRLTVV.

This clonotype has a handful of counts. The rearrangement joins TRBV29-1 to TRBJ1-2; no firm D call. Trimming cost V 1 base and J 8 bases, with 20 bases left between them. CDR3 length: 15 residues. Per the germline V gene, CDR1 is SQVTM and CDR2 is ANQGSEA. This CDR3 reads CSVEGSIGELRGYTF. The DNA for the CDR3 is TGCAGCGTTGAAGGTTCGATCGGGGAGCTGCGCGGCTACACCTTC.

This clonotype occurred a few times. CDR3 nucleotide sequence: TGTGCCAGTATCCGGGACAGAGCTTACAATGAGCAGTTCTTC. Translated, it gives CASIRDRAYNEQFF. The V call is TRBV5-4, the J call TRBJ2-1, with TRBD1 identical over 7 bases. The CDR3 runs to 14 residues. The V gene end was trimmed by 8 bases and the J gene end by 4 bases; junction bases not matched to a gene: 9. Germline V gene data show CDR1 as SGHNT and CDR2 as YYREEE (reference sequence).

This clonotype was seen only a few times. The V call is TRBV10-3, the J call TRBJ2-7; D not resolved. In germline, CDR1 is ENHRY, CDR2 SYGVKD. V gave up 3 bases and J gave up 5 bases, with 5 bases separating them. The CDR3 has 11 amino acids. For the CDR3, the DNA is TGTGCCATCAGTGATTCCCACGAGCAGTACTTC. As protein: CAISDSHEQYF.

This clonotype has more than one count but fewer than ten. The rearrangement uses TRBV11-2 and TRBJ2-2; D ambiguous. Germline lookup yields CDR1 SGHAT and CDR2 FQNNGV. The CDR3 length is 15 residues. The germline V and J ends were trimmed by 5 bases and 0 bases, with 10 bases remaining between them. CDR3 sequence: CASSPASSNTGELFF. The CDR3 DNA is TGTGCCAGCAGCCCTGCCAGCTCGAACACCGGGGAGCTGTTTTTT.

This clonotype was detected only a few times. The genes are TRBV19 and TRBJ1-2; 7 nucleotides agree with TRBD1. Germline V gives CDR1 LNHDA, CDR2 SQIVND (reference sequence). The trim removed 5 bases at V and 4 bases at J, leaving 7 bases unmatched. This CDR3 region has 14 residues. CDR3 sequence (DNA): TGTGCCAGTAGTTCCGACAGGGAGGTCTATGGCTACACCTTC. It encodes CASSSDREVYGYTF.